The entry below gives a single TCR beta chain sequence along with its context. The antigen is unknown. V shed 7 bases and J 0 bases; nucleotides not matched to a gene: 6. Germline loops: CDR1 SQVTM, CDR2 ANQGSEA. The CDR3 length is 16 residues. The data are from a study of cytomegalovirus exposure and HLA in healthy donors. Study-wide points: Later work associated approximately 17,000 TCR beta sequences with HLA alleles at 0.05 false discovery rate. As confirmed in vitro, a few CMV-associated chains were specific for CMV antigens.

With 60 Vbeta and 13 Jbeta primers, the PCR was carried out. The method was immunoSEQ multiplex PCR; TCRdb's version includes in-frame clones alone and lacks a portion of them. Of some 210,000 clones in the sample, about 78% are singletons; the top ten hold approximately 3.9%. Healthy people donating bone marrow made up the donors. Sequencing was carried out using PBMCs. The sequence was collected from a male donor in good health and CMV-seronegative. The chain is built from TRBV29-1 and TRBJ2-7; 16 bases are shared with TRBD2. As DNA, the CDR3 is TGCAGCGCGGGACTAGCGGGAGGGGGCAGCTCCTACGAGCAGTACTTC. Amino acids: CSAGLAGGGSSYEQYF.